This section outlines one T cell receptor beta chain sequence together with its context. Its binding antigen is unknown. These data belong to a study of cytomegalovirus exposure and HLA in healthy donors (dated 2017 in TCRdb). Concerning the study at large: An earlier analysis of some 600 of the donors reported about 260 Gb of sequence data and 117 million unique TCR beta sequences obtained from about 180 million T cells. High-throughput TCR immunosequencing, statistical association of individual TCRs with disease status, and machine learning were combined to predict cytomegalovirus infection status. A later genetic analysis used genome-wide SNP genotypes for 398 of the 666 donors, treating that subset as a discovery cohort. To study patterns of TCR occurrence, a later analysis re-analyzed previously published TCR beta repertoires from 666 donors and added high-resolution HLA genotyping. The genetic ancestry cluster associated with self-reported Caucasian donors included over 65% of the 398 genotyped donors. Five DR-DQ haplotypes were treated as single units for association and clustering because of strong linkage in the cohort. Typing coverage differed by locus: A, B, C, DRB1 and DQB1 were typed in roughly 620-630 donors, DQA1 in 500 to 550, DPA1 in roughly 590, and DPB1 in around 440. Rather than drawing on any new phenotypic data, the later analysis identified candidate immune exposures from TCR beta sequences and the way those sequences occurred across donors. In an earlier analysis of several hundred of the donors, high-throughput TCR beta sequencing was used to judge whether each TCR beta V gene segment behaved as functional or pseudogenic. The study aimed to test whether cataloging public T cell receptors could reveal signatures of past pathogen exposure. An early release covering roughly 600 HLA-typed donors comprised about 320 gigabases of sequencing data and 85 million or so unique TCR sequences. Alongside the repertoire data, information on donor age, sex, ethnicity and CMV serostatus was compiled. HLA typing included class I and class II loci at four-digit resolution. Every discovery cohort repertoire had been produced on one sequencing platform. Among 398 genotyped donors of the cohort, an average of 235,054 unique TCR beta nucleotide sequences were sequenced per donor, around 18% of them non-productive. In addition to the first cohort of 666 subjects, a separate validation cohort of approximately 130 different subjects was used. The study used immunosequencing to profile the T cell repertoires of hundreds of subjects and linked those repertoires to cytomegalovirus serostatus.

The cohort comprised 670 or so healthy bone marrow donors. All cohort members were sampled while nominally healthy, although unrecorded immune exposures were likely present. The donor was CMV seronegative and was included in the group of about 350 seronegative cohort members. A peripheral blood sample was collected from each donor, and TCR beta sequencing was performed on peripheral blood mononuclear cells. The Qiagen DNeasy Blood Extraction Kit was used to extract genomic DNA from the blood cell samples. Broad study findings and their caveats: Linkage disequilibrium might explain the correlated functional status among segregating V segments, but an unknown experimental factor could not be ruled out. According to a later genetic analysis, donors in an Asian-associated ancestry cluster had fewer N-insertions in productive TCRs than the approximately 700-donor mean. The study listed approximately 160 TCR beta chains as associated with cytomegalovirus. Sequencing depth was assumed to be roughly uniform across donors in the presence/absence analyses, though that assumption may not hold. Some IMGT-functional V segments, including TRBV6-2 and TRBV6-3, could not be distinguished by the 87-base-pair reads and were therefore excluded. A cluster of highly shared sequence variants was judged likely to be a technical artifact of the sequencing pipeline. Most TCR sequences were seen in very few donors, while some public TCRs were found in many individuals. An association between a missense DCLRE1C variant and V-gene and J-gene trimming of TCR beta chains was found in a later genetic analysis and replicated in an independent cohort. The classifier was reported to diagnose cytomegalovirus status with high specificity and sensitivity in both the original and validation cohorts. An earlier analysis of 587 of the donors showed that most TCR beta V segments appeared in productive rearrangements either about 90% or about 30% of the time, which broadly matched IMGT annotations. In vitro tests confirmed that a few of the cytomegalovirus-associated TCR beta chains recognize cytomegalovirus antigens. The authors suggested that the approach could potentially be extended to other disease states and immunological phenotypes. A later analysis found that most CMV-associated TCR beta chains appeared HLA-restricted, with HLA associations seemingly driven largely by CMV exposure. According to a later analysis, parvovirus B19, influenza, CMV and Epstein-Barr virus appeared linked to several top co-occurrence clusters. A later analysis found that TCR association rates varied across HLA loci, with DRB1 alleles showing the most associated TCRs and HLA-C alleles the fewest. For the cohort, immune exposure information was limited to CMV serostatus. Because counts were too low, about 15 rarely observed V segments, including chromosome 9 orphons, were left out of the earlier analysis of 587 of the donors. Because HLA typing was unavailable for some donors at each locus, only the typed subset was used in association tests. When HLA alleles, especially DR and DQ, strongly co-occurred, TCR associations were difficult to assign to individual alleles. A later analysis associated around 16,000 TCR beta sequences with specific HLA alleles at a false discovery rate of 0.05. A later analysis found that HLA-associated TCR beta chains were more clonally expanded and had lower generation probabilities than equally common non-associated chains. In this cohort, only TCR beta chains were sequenced, and detectable features were limited by the absence of alpha or paired-chain data. A further reported finding was that TCR beta sequences accurately predicted the HLA-A and HLA-B alleles for most subjects in the first cohort.

CDR1 and CDR2 were assigned from the germline V gene (reference sequence) as GTSNPN and SVGIG. V trim: 5 bases; J trim: 7 bases; unmatched bases: 9. Taken from cysteine to phenylalanine, the CDR3 has 14 residues. The DNA shown is the 42-base CDR3, in frame from base 1. Receptor libraries were prepared by the immunoSEQ multiplex PCR assay. For the multiplex PCR, a mixture combining 60 forward primers for TCR Vbeta segments and 13 reverse primers for TCR Jbeta segments was used. Amplification of the CDR3 region of rearranged TCR beta genes was performed with a multiplex PCR assay on genomic DNA. The amplified TCR beta libraries were sequenced on the Illumina HiSeq System as 87-base-pair reads. The study's own analysis went as follows. A later analysis tallied about 77 million unique TCR beta chains across the 650 to 750 repertoires, and roughly 11 million of those chains were shared by two or more donors. Raw reads were error-corrected and collapsed into unique sequences with a nearest-neighbor algorithm that merged closely related sequences to remove PCR and sequencing errors. Alignment of CDR3 sequences to IMGT reference sequences was used to assign V, D and J gene segments. For a sequence to be retained, a match of at least six nucleotides to both a V gene segment and a J gene segment was required. Rearrangements were classified as productive when the CDR3 lacked stop codons and remained in frame with V and J, and all other rearrangements were classified as non-productive. Following IMGT convention, CDR3 was defined as the stretch from the second conserved V-encoded cysteine up to the conserved J-encoded phenylalanine. In an earlier analysis of 587 of the donors, sequences lacking an unambiguous match to a single V gene segment were excluded. In an earlier analysis of roughly 500 of the donors, V segments were called functional above 56.7% productive rearrangements and were called segregating when the between-donor standard deviation exceeded 5%. A statistical classification framework was developed to diagnose cytomegalovirus status using the catalog of TCR beta chain sequences. V and J gene assignment, in a later analysis, came from comparing TCR nucleotide sequences with IMGT/GENE-DB human TR gene sequences. A later analysis assigned CDR3 sequences and most-parsimonious VDJ recombination scenarios with the TCRdist pipeline. In a later analysis, every TCR beta chain was defined by the combination of its CDR3 amino acid sequence and its V-gene family, and reads without a unique V-gene family were dropped. A later analysis removed over 500 highly shared, low-generation-probability nucleotide sequences to deal with suspected cross-contamination and a sequencing artifact. In a later analysis, a clonal expansion index for each public chain was calculated from normalized within-repertoire ranks of inferred template counts. In a later analysis, generation probabilities were computed with a VDJ recombination model fitted to out-of-frame rearrangements, and the resulting probabilities were checked against IGoR. In a later analysis, hypergeometric tests were used to score TCR-TCR, TCR-HLA and TCR-CMV co-occurrence, with a repertoire-size bias correction applied to TCR pairs. In a later analysis, false discovery rates were estimated by permuting HLA or CMV assignments 20 times. A later analysis grouped co-occurring TCRs with DBSCAN, adding TCRdist sequence similarity when clustering within HLA-allele-positive subsets. Repertoires with fewer than 30,000 or more than 120,000 public chains, plus five repertoires with anomalous nucleotide sharing, were excluded from co-occurrence clustering. Drawn from immuneACCESS, this table holds only the in-frame rearrangements with V and J called that TCRdb kept. Clones are partly lost; checked studies trace under half to an unresolved V gene and leave the rest unexplained. The V and J calls and clone size are taken from that table; D and trimming were inferred from the DNA. This sample's records show just over 80,000 clones. Approximately 1% of the sample is taken by the ten largest.

Source material: PBMCs. The source is a woman younger than 45 in good health and CMV-seronegative. The chain couples TRBV30 to TRBJ2-2, and 8 bases in between align with TRBD1. The CDR3 loop reads CAWDRGASDGELFF. The sequenced DNA: TGTGCCTGGGACAGGGGCGCTTCGGACGGGGAGCTGTTTTTT.